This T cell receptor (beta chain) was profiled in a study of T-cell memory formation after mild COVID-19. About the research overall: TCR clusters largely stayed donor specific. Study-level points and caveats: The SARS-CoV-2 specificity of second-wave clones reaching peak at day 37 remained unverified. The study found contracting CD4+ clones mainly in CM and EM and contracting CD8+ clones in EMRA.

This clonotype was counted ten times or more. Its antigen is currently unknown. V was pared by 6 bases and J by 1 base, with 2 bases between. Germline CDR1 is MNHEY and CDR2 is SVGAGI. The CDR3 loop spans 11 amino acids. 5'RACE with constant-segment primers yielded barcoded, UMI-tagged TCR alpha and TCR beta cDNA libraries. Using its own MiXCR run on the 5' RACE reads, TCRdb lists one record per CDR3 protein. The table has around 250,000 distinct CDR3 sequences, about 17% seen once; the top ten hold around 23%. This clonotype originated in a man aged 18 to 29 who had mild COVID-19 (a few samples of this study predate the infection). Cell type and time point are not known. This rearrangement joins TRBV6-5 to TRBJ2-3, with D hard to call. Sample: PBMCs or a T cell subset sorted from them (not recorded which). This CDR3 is CASRRTDTQYF. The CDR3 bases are TGTGCCAGCAGGCGCACAGATACGCAGTATTTT.